This T cell receptor beta chain was sequenced during a study of T cell responses to AZD1222 COVID-19 vaccine. Study-level background: Second-dose intervals near 4 or 12 weeks were combined.

A note on this clone: Its antigen remains unknown.

The V end lost 6 bases, the J end lost 5 bases, and 14 bases lay between the germline ends. Germline-derived CDR1 and CDR2 are LNHDA and SQIVND (reference sequence). The CDR3 loop spans 14 amino acids. The repertoire was sequenced with immunoSEQ multiplex PCR; TCRdb's copy has only in-frame clones and lacks some. The sample holds tens of thousands of clones, approximately 80% seen once. Study-level findings and limits: Across spike, vaccine-associated CD4 TCRs were found, dominant at 160-218 and 743-854. Reportedly, close to half of spike-specific TCRs are directed against unmutated variant regions. Donors were mostly white British, more females; clonal diversity possibly underestimated.

The source of this sequence is an adult in good health. The sample here was peripheral blood, taken on day 0 of AZD1222 vaccination. The V call is TRBV19, the J call TRBJ2-1, with D uncertain. CDR3 bases: TGTGCCAGTAGAATCGTCCACGTGGACAATGAGCAGTTCTTC. Translated, it gives CASRIVHVDNEQFF.